This TCR beta chain was retrieved from a study of CD8+CD57+ T cells in acquired aplastic anemia. Across the study: Average DNA yield from sorted CD4+ and CD8+ cells was approximately 3.2 ug.

Study-level findings and limits: The number of CD8+ CDR3 sequences shared by patients and controls was 25 to 35.

Trimming cost V 3 bases and J 1 base, with 9 bases left between them. In germline, CDR1 is LGHNT, CDR2 FRNRAP. The CDR3 has 14 residues. Concerning this clonotype: The antigen is not known.

Researchers used genomic DNA as the template to profile TCR beta VDJ and CDR3. MiXCR was run by TCRdb on the reads, yielding one entry per CDR3 protein. The sample shows approximately 200,000 distinct CDR3 sequences, less than 65% of them seen only once. The sequencing input was sorted CD4+, CD8+, or CD8+CD57+ T cells (not recorded which) from PBMCs. V and J are TRBV12-5 and TRBJ2-5, with D possibly TRBD1 on 6 matching bases. This clonotype originated in a human donor with severe aplastic anemia or a healthy control (not recorded which). CDR3 region: CASGFSDSQETQYF. DNA of the CDR3: TGTGCTAGTGGTTTTTCGGACAGCCAAGAGACCCAGTACTTC.